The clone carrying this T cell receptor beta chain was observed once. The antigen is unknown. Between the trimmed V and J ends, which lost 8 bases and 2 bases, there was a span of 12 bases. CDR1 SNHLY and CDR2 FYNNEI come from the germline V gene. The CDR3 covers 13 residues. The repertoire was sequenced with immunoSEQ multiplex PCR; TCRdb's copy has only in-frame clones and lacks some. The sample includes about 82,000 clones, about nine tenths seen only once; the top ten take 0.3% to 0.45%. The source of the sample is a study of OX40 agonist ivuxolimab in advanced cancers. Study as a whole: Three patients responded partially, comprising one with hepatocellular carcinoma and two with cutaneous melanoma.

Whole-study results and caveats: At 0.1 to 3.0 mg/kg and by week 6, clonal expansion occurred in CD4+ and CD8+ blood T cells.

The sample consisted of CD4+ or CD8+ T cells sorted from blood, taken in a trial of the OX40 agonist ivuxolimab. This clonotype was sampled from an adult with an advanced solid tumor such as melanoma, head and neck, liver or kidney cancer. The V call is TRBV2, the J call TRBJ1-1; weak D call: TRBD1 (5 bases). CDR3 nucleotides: TGTGCCAGCCTCCGAGACAGTAACACTGAAGCTTTCTTT. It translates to CASLRDSNTEAFF.